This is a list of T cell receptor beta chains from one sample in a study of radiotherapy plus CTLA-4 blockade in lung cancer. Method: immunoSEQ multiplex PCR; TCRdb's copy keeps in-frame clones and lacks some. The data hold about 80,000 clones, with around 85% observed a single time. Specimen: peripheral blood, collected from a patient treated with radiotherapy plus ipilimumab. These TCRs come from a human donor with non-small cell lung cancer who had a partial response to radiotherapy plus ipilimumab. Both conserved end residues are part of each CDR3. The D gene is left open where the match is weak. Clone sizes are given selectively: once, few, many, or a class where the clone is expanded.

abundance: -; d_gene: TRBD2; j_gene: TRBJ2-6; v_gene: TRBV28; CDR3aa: CASSLLLAGGPETSGANVLTF; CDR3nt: TGTGCCAGCAGTTTATTACTAGCGGGAGGGCCTGAAACCTCTGGGGCCAACGTCCTGACTTTC
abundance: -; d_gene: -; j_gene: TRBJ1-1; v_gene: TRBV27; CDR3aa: CASSFLTASVTEAFF; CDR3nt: TGTGCCAGCAGTTTCTTGACAGCTTCGGTGACTGAAGCTTTCTTT
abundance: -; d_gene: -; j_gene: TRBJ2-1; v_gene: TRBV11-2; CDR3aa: CASSSGEINEQFF; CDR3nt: TGTGCCAGCAGCTCGGGAGAGATCAACGAGCAGTTCTTC
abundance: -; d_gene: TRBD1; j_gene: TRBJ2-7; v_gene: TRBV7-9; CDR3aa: CASSPTTDRGEQYF; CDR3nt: TGTGCCAGCAGCCCGACTACAGACAGGGGCGAGCAGTACTTC
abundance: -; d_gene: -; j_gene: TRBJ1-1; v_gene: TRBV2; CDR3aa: CASGRGDTEAFF; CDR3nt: TGTGCCAGCGGAAGAGGAGACACTGAAGCTTTCTTT
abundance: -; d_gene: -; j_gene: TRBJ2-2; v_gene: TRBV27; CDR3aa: CASSFRESGELFF; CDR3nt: TGTGCCAGCAGTTTCAGGGAAAGCGGGGAGCTGTTTTTT
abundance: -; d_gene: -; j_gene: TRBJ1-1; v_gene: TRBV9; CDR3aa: CASSITGLMNTEAFF; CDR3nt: TGTGCCAGCAGCATTACAGGGCTCATGAACACTGAAGCTTTCTTT
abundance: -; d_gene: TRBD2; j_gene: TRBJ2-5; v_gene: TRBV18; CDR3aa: CASSPTSGSSGETQYF; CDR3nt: TGTGCCAGCTCACCGACTAGCGGGAGTTCGGGGGAGACCCAGTACTTC
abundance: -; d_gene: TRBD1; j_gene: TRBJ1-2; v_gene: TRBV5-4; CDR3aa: CASSRDSYGYTF; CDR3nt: TGTGCCAGCAGCAGGGACAGCTATGGCTACACCTTC
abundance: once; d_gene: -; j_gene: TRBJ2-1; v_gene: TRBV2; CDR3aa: CASSEPSSFSQFF; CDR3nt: TGTGCCAGCAGTGAACCTTCCAGTTTCTCGCAGTTCTTC
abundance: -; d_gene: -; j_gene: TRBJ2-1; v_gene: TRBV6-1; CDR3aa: CASSEGVGLYNEQFF; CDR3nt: TGTGCCAGCAGTGAAGGGGTAGGACTATACAATGAGCAGTTCTTC
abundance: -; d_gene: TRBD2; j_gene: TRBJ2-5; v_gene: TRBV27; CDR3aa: CASSFWGGETQYF; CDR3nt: TGTGCCAGCAGTTTTTGGGGGGGAGAGACCCAGTACTTC
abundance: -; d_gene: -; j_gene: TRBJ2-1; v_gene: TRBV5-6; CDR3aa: CASSLAVEQFF; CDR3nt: TGTGCCAGCAGCTTGGCAGTTGAGCAGTTCTTC
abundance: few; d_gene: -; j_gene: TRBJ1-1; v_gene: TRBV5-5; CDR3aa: CASSPGSEAFF; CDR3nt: TGTGCCAGCAGCCCAGGATCTGAAGCTTTCTTT
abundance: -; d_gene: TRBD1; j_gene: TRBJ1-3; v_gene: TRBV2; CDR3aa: CASSVRGRGTGNTIYF; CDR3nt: TGTGCCAGCAGTGTGAGGGGGCGAGGTACTGGAAACACCATATATTTT
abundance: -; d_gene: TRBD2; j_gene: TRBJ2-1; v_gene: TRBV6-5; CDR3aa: CASSLGLGHEQFF; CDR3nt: TGTGCCAGCAGCCTCGGACTAGGGCATGAGCAGTTCTTC
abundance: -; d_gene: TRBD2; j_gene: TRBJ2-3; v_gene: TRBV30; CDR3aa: CAWSFSSGGTDTQYF; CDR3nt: TGTGCCTGGAGTTTCTCTAGCGGGGGCACAGATACGCAGTATTTT
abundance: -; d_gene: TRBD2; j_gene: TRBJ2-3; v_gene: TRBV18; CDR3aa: CASSPPAGLAGEYTQYF; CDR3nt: TGTGCCAGCTCACCACCGGCTGGACTAGCGGGAGAGTATACGCAGTATTTT
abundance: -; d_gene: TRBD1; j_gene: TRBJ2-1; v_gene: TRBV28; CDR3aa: CASPVRAGQGNNEQFF; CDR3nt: TGTGCCAGCCCCGTAAGAGCAGGACAGGGGAACAATGAGCAGTTCTTC
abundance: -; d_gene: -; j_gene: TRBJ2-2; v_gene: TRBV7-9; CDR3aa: CASSLAAGVSTGELFF; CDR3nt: TGTGCCAGCAGCTTAGCGGCAGGGGTTTCGACCGGGGAGCTGTTTTTT
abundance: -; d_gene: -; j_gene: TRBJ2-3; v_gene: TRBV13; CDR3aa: CASTTGTDTQYF; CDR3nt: TGTGCCAGCACCACCGGTACAGATACGCAGTATTTT
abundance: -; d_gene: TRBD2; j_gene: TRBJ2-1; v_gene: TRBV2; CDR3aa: CASSELAGLYNEQFF; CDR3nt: TGTGCCAGCAGCGAGCTAGCGGGCCTCTACAATGAGCAGTTCTTC
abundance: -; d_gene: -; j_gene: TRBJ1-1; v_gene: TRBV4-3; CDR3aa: CASSHPKGGGMNTEAFF; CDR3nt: TGCGCCAGCAGCCACCCCAAGGGAGGCGGGATGAACACTGAAGCTTTCTTT
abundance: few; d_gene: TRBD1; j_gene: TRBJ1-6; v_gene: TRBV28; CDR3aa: CASIPRTGGVMRALHF; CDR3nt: TGTGCCAGCATCCCACGGACAGGGGGGGTCATGAGGGCCCTCCACTTT
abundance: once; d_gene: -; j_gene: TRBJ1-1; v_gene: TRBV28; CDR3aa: CASSSSGTFEGTEAFF; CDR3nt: TGTGCCAGCAGTTCATCCGGGACTTTCGAGGGGACTGAAGCTTTCTTT
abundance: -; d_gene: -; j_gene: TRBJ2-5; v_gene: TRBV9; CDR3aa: CASSVGSWASQETQYF; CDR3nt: TGTGCCAGCAGCGTAGGGTCTTGGGCATCCCAAGAGACCCAGTACTTC
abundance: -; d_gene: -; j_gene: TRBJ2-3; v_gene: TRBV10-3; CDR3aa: CAISASKNTDTQYF; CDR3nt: TGTGCCATCAGTGCGTCCAAAAACACAGATACGCAGTATTTT
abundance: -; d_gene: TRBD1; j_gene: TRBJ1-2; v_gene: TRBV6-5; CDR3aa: CASSSGTGVRGYTF; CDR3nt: TGTGCCAGCAGCTCCGGGACAGGGGTTCGTGGCTACACCTTC
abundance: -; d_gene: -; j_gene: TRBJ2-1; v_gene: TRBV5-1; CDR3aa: CASSLAVAATSYNEQFF; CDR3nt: TGCGCCAGCAGCTTGGCCGTAGCGGCCACCTCCTACAATGAGCAGTTCTTC
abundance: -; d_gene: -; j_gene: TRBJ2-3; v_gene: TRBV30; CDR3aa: CAHGESGADTQYF; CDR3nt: TGTGCGCACGGGGAGAGTGGGGCAGATACGCAGTATTTT
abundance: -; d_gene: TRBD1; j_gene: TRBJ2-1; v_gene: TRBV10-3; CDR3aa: CAITDRTPSSYNEQFF; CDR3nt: TGTGCCATCACGGACAGGACCCCAAGCTCCTACAATGAGCAGTTCTTC
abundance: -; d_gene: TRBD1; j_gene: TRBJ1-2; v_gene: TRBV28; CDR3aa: CASSFGGQTGDHYGYTF; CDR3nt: TGTGCCAGCAGTTTTGGGGGTCAGACAGGGGACCACTATGGCTACACCTTC
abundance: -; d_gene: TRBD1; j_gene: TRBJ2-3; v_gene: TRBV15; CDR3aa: CATSIMFGDRFTDTQYF; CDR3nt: TGTGCCACCAGCATCATGTTCGGGGACAGGTTCACAGATACGCAGTATTTT
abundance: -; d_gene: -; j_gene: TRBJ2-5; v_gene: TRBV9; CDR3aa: CASSVDFSGETQYF; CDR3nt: TGTGCCAGCAGCGTAGACTTCAGCGGGGAGACCCAGTACTTC
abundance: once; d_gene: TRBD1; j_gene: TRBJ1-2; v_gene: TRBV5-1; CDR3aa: CASSPGQGNYGYTF; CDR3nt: TGCGCCAGCAGTCCAGGACAGGGGAACTATGGCTACACCTTC
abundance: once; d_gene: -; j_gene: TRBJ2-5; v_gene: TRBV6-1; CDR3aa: CASSLQGKETQYF; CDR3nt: TGTGCCAGCAGTCTACAGGGAAAAGAGACCCAGTACTTC
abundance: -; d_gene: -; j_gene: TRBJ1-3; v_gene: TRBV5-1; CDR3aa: CASSLATGSNSGNTIYF; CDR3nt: TGCGCCAGCAGCTTGGCTACAGGTAGCAACTCTGGAAACACCATATATTTT
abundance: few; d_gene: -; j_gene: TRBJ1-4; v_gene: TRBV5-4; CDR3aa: CASSRGGRQGHNEKLFF; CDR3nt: TGTGCCAGCAGCCGGGGCGGGAGACAAGGACACAATGAAAAACTGTTTTTT
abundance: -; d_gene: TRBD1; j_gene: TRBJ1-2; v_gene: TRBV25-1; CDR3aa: CASSESPRGEYGYTF; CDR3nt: TGTGCCAGCAGTGAATCCCCCAGGGGGGAGTATGGCTACACCTTC
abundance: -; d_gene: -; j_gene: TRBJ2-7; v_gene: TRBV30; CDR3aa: CAWSVRGSSYEQYF; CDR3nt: TGTGCCTGGAGTGTAAGGGGTTCCTCCTACGAGCAGTACTTC